This T cell receptor (beta chain) stems from a study of T cells in Graves' hyperthyroidism and ophthalmopathy. Amplification targeted TCR beta CDR3 regions from RNA transcripts. The study used the HTBI primer set for a first-round RT-PCR of the TCR CDR3. MiXCR, applied by TCRdb to the multiplex PCR reads, yields one record per CDR3 protein. This sample yields about 700,000 distinct CDR3 sequences, of which less than 15% are seen a single time; roughly a tenth belongs to the top ten. Trimming at V came to 3 bases and at J to 6 bases, leaving 20 bases not matched to a gene. The CDR3 totals 20 residues. CDR1 is MDHEN and CDR2 is SYDVKM in the germline V gene. Patients counted as stable if ophthalmopathy did not develop within 18 months. PBMCs came from over 8.5 ml fresh peripheral blood. Ten or more counts support this clonotype. Its target is not known. Study findings and constraints: In the blood, most expanded thyroid clonotypes above 0.001 appeared as well.

The chain uses TRBV28 and TRBJ2-2; 9 bases are shared with TRBD1. Input material: blood. This TCR came from a young woman with Graves' hyperthyroidism. The CDR3 spells CASSFDFSVPGQGRAGELFF. The CDR3 DNA reads TGTGCCAGCAGTTTTGACTTCTCAGTCCCGGGACAGGGACGAGCCGGGGAGCTGTTTTTT.